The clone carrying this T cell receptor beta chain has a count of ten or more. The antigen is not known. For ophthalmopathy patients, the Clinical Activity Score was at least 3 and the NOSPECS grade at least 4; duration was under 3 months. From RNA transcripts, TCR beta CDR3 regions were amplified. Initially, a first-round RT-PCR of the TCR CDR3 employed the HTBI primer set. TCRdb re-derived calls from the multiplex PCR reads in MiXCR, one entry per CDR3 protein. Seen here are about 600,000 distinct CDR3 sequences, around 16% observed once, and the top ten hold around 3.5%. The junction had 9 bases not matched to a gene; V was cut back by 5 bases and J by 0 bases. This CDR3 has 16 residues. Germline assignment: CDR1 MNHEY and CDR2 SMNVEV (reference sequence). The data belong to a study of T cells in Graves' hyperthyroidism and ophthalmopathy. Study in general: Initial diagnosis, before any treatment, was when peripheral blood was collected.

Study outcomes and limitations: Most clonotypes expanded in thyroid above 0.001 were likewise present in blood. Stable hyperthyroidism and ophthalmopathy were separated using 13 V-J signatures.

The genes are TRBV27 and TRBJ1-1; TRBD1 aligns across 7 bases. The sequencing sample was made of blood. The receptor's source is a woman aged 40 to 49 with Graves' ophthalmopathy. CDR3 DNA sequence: TGTGCCAGCAGTCCGACAGGGAAGGGGCTGAACACTGAAGCTTTCTTT. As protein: CASSPTGKGLNTEAFF.